These 14 T cell receptor beta chains were all obtained from the same sample, sequenced in a study of T cells in women clearing cervical HPV infection. The data were produced by immunoSEQ multiplex PCR, yet TCRdb's version contains in-frame clones alone and is incomplete. In all, the sample yields about 18,000 clones. The sequenced sample was blood buffy coat. The receptors derive from a woman aged 18 to 75 with a cervical HPV16 infection that either progressed to CIN3+ or cleared (not recorded which).

As for this clone: The missing CDR3 end, 3 residues past where the read stops, is filled in from the germline J gene. The chain employs TRBV6-1 and TRBJ1-1; no reliable D call. The CDR3 runs 14 residues. Deletions cut 2 bases from V and 5 bases from J, with 12 bases between. CDR1 is MNHNS and CDR2 is SASEGT in the germline V gene. The sequenced part of the CDR3 DNA is TGTGCCAGCAGTGAATCGAGGGTTTGGACTGAA. This codes for CASSESRVWTE. The CDR3 reads in full as CASSESRVWTEAFF.

On this clone itself: From the germline J gene comes the end of the CDR3, since the read stops 3 residues before it. The V and J genes are TRBV7-2 and TRBJ1-2, with D perhaps TRBD1 (6 bases). This CDR3 comprises 15 residues. CDR1 and CDR2 (germline): SGHTA, FQGNSA. The CDR3 sequence: CASSFPTGASDTYTF. The part of the CDR3 DNA that was read is TGTGCCAGCAGTTTTCCGACAGGAGCATCAGATACC.

A note on this clone: The sequenced fragment ends 3 residues before the CDR3 boundary, so the rest is inferred from the germline J gene. The V call is TRBV7-9, the J call TRBJ2-7; 8 bases fit TRBD2. The CDR3 consists of 15 residues. Germline CDR1 is SEHNR and CDR2 is FQNEAQ (reference sequence). V lost 3 bases to trimming and J lost 5 bases; unmatched junction nucleotides: 9. The sequenced CDR3 bases are TGTGCCAGCAGCTTTAGTAGCGGGATGAGAAACGAG. This codes for CASSFSSGMRNE. From start to end, the CDR3 is CASSFSSGMRNEQYF.

A note on this clone: The read terminates 3 residues ahead of where the CDR3 ends, so the germline J gene completes it. The J gene is TRBJ2-3, the V gene TRBV7-9; 9 bases align to TRBD1. Germline CDR1 SEHNR, CDR2 FQNEAQ (reference sequence). The CDR3 covers 15 residues. V was clipped by 4 bases and J by 2 bases; unmatched bases: 4. CDR3 bases read: TGTGCCAGCAGCTCACGACAGGGGGACACAGATACG. This gives the protein CASSSRQGDTDT. In full, the CDR3 is CASSSRQGDTDTQYF.

A word on this clone: The read falls 3 residues short of the CDR3 end, and the missing part is taken from the germline J gene. The V call is TRBV28, the J call TRBJ1-2, with 7 bases matching TRBD1. The V and J ends lost 7 bases and 0 bases, in that order; junction bases with no gene match: 5. Germline V gene data show CDR1 as MDHEN and CDR2 as SYDVKM. The CDR3 runs to 14 residues. CDR3 DNA, as far as it was read: TGTGCCAGCACCGACGGGACAGCTAACTATGGC. Its translation is CASTDGTANYG. The complete CDR3 protein is CASTDGTANYGYTF.

The sequenced part of the CDR3 DNA is TGTGCCAGCAGCTTGAAACGGAGGGCCAAAGAGACC. Translating gives CASSLKRRAKET. The full CDR3 protein is CASSLKRRAKETQYF. This chain links TRBV7-2 with TRBJ2-5, with D perhaps TRBD2 (6 bases). The read ends 3 residues shy of where the CDR3 ends; the end is completed using the germline J gene. The V end was cut by 3 bases, the J end by 3 bases, with 14 bases between. This CDR3 is built from 15 residues. Germline V gives CDR1 SGHTA, CDR2 FQGNSA.

As for this clone: The sequenced fragment ends 3 residues before the CDR3 boundary, so the rest is inferred from the germline J gene. The rearrangement joins TRBV20-1 to TRBJ2-1, with TRBD2 matching over 8 bases. Germline V gene sequence: CDR1 DFQATT, CDR2 SNEGSKA (reference sequence). V was pared by 6 bases and J by 7 bases, with 11 bases of the junction left unmatched. CDR3 length equals 14 residues. Incomplete CDR3 DNA: TGCAGTGCCGAGCGAGCGGGAGTGCGGAATGAG. This gives the protein CSAERAGVRNE. The whole CDR3 sequence reads CSAERAGVRNEQFF.

Worth noting for this clone: The DNA ends 3 residues before the CDR3 does, and the rest of the CDR3 is filled in from the germline J gene. The chain employs TRBV20-1 and TRBJ2-7; tentative D call: TRBD1 (6 bases). Germline CDR1 reads DFQATT; CDR2 reads SNEGSKA (reference sequence). The CDR3 has 12 amino acids. The V end was cut by 4 bases, the J end by 4 bases, with 11 bases between. This CDR3 reads CSAMQGPYEQYF. Incomplete CDR3 DNA: TGCAGTGCTATGCAGGGGCCATACGAG.

To note about this clone: From the germline J gene comes the end of the CDR3, since the read stops 3 residues before it. This chain connects TRBV19 to TRBJ1-5; D is unresolved. In germline, CDR1 is LNHDA, CDR2 SQIVND (reference sequence). V lost 4 bases to trimming and J lost 0 bases, with 10 bases between them. The length of the CDR3 is 15 residues. This chain's CDR3 is CASSTRGFSNQPQHF. The part of the CDR3 DNA that was read is TGTGCCAGTAGTACCCGGGGATTTAGCAATCAGCCC.

Of note for this clone: The read halts 3 residues ahead of the CDR3 end, with the missing end drawn from the germline J gene. The V call is TRBV28, the J call TRBJ1-4; weak D call: TRBD1 (6 bases). The length of the CDR3 is 15 residues. Trimming shortened V by 4 bases and J by 7 bases, and 16 bases separated the two germline ends. Germline V gene lookup returns CDR1 MDHEN and CDR2 SYDVKM. The DNA read from the CDR3 is TGTGCCAGCAGTTCCCATACCAGGGGAGGTGAAAAA. Translated: CASSSHTRGGEK. The CDR3 as a whole reads CASSSHTRGGEKLFF.

A remark on this clone: The read comes to an end 3 residues before the CDR3 does, leaving the germline J gene to fill in the end. This chain joins TRBV2 and TRBJ1-2; 8 bases fit TRBD1. Germline V gene data show CDR1 as SNHLY and CDR2 as FYNNEI. The CDR3 consists of 18 residues. V was pared by 6 bases and J by 4 bases, with 19 bases of the junction left unmatched. The CDR3 bases that were read are TGTGCCAGCAGGAGTGAAGGCGCGTGGGTTACAGGGGGCTATGGC. This codes for CASRSEGAWVTGGYG. The CDR3 in full is CASRSEGAWVTGGYGYTF.

Concerning this clone: Read data end 3 residues before the CDR3 end; the end is taken from the germline J gene. The chain carries TRBV5-1 and TRBJ1-1; D gene ambiguous. CDR3 length: 14 residues. V gave up 2 bases and J gave up 1 base, with 9 bases separating them. Germline-derived CDR1 and CDR2 are SGHRS and YFSETQ. The DNA read from the CDR3 is TGCGCCAGCAGCTTCCAAATAGCGAACACTGAA. Translation: CASSFQIANTE. In full, the CDR3 is CASSFQIANTEAFF.

Points on this clone: Read sequence stops 3 residues before the CDR3 end, and the germline J gene provides the missing end. The chain employs TRBV20-1 and TRBJ1-1; perhaps TRBD1 as D (6 bases). V gave up 0 bases and J gave up 4 bases, with 15 bases separating them. Germline CDR1 is DFQATT and CDR2 is SNEGSKA (reference sequence). The CDR3 loop spans 15 amino acids. CDR3 bases read: TGCAGTGCTAGAGAGAGCAGCCAGGGGACCACTGAA. It encodes CSARESSQGTTE. The CDR3 in full is CSARESSQGTTEAFF.

A note on this clone: The sequence runs out 3 residues before the end of the CDR3; the remainder is reconstructed from the germline J gene. V gene TRBV6-1 combines with J gene TRBJ1-2; weak D call: TRBD1 (6 bases). Trimming took off 6 bases at V and 2 bases at J, with 16 bases between the two ends. Germline values: CDR1 MNHNS, CDR2 SASEGT. The CDR3 loop spans 15 amino acids. Incomplete CDR3 DNA: TGTGCCAGCAGAGAACAGGGTCCCCTGAACTATGGC. Protein product: CASREQGPLNYG. In full, the CDR3 reads CASREQGPLNYGYTF.